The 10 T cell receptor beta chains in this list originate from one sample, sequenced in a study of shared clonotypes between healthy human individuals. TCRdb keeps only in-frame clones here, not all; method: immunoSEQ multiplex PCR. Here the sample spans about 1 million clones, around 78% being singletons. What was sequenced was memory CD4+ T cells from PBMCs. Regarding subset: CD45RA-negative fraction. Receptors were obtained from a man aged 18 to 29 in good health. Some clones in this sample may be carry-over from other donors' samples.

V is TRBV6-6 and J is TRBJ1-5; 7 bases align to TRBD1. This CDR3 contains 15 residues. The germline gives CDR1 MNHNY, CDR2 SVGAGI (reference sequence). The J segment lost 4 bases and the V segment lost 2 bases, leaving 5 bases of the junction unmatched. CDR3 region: CASSYPTGQNQPQHF. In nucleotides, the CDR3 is TGTGCCAGCAGTTACCCGACAGGGCAAAATCAGCCCCAGCATTTT.

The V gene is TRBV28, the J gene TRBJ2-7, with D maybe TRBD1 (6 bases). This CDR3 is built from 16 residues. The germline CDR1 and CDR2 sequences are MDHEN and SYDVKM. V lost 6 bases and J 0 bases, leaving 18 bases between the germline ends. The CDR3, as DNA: TGTGCCAGCAGCCCTCCCGGGACAAAGAGCTCCTACGAGCAGTACTTC. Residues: CASSPPGTKSSYEQYF.

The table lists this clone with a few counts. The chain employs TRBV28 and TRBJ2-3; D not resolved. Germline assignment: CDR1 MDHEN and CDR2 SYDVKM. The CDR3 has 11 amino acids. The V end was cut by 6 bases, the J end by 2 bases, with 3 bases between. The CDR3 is CASRVTDTQYF. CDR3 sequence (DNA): TGTGCCAGCAGGGTCACAGATACGCAGTATTTT.

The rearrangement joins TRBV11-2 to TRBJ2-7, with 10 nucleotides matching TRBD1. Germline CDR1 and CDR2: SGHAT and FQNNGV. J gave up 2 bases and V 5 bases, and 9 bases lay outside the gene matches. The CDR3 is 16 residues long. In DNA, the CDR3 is TGTGCCAGCAGCCGAATTCCGGGACAGGGGCCCTACGAGCAGTACTTC. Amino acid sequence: CASSRIPGQGPYEQYF.

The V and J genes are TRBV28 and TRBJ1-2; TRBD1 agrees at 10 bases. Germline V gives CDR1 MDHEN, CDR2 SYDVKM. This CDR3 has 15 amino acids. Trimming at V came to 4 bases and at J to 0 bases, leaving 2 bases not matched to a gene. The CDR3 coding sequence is TGTGCCAGCAGTTCCGGGACAGGGGCTAACTATGGCTACACCTTC. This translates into CASSSGTGANYGYTF.

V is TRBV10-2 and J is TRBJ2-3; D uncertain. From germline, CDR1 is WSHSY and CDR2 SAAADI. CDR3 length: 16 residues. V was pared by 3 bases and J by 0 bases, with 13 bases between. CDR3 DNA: TGCGCCAGCAGTGATGGATCCCGACCGAGCACAGATACGCAGTATTTT. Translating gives CASSDGSRPSTDTQYF.

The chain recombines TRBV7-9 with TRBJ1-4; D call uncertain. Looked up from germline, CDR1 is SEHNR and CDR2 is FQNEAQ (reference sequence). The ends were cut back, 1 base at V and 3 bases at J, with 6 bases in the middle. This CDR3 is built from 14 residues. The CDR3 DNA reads TGTGCCAGCAGCTTAGGTCGGCCTAATGAAAAACTGTTTTTT. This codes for CASSLGRPNEKLFF.

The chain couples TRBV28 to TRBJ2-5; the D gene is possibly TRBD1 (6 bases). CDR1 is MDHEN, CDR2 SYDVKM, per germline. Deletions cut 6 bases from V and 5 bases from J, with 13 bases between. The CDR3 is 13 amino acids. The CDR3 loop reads CASSPGVRETQYF. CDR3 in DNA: TGTGCCAGCAGCCCAGGGGTTCGGGAGACCCAGTACTTC.

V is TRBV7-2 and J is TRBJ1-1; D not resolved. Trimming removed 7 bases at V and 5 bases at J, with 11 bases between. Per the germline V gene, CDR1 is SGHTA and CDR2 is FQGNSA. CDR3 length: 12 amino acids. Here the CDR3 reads CASNRGKTEAFF. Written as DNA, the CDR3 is TGTGCCAGCAATCGGGGAAAAACTGAAGCTTTCTTT.

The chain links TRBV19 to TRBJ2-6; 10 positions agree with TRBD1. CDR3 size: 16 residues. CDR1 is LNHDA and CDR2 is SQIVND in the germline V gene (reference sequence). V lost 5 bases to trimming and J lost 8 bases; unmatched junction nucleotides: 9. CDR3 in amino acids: CASSRTPGQGPNVLTF. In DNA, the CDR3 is TGTGCCAGTAGTCGAACACCGGGACAGGGGCCCAACGTCCTGACTTTC.